This is a list of T cell receptor beta chains from one sample in a study of CD8+ T cells in alopecia areata. Sequencing used immunoSEQ multiplex PCR; TCRdb keeps in-frame clones, though not all of them. The repertoire holds approximately 150,000 clones, with about three fifths as singletons. The sample taken for sequencing was CD8+ T cells sorted from blood. Receptors were obtained from a human donor in good health. Both conserved end residues are part of each CDR3. Each record gives: CDR3 length, D gene, clone size, V gene, J gene, CDR3 protein, CDR3 DNA. The D gene is left open where the match is weak. Rows give clone size only sometimes, using once, few, many, or a class for an expanded clone.

>14|-|-|TRBV4-1|TRBJ1-1
CASSHGPLGEGAFF
TGCGCCAGCAGCCACGGCCCATTGGGTGAAGGAGCTTTCTTT
>15|TRBD1|-|TRBV5-6|TRBJ2-7
CASSLAAGGFHEQYF
TGTGCCAGCAGCTTGGCTGCAGGGGGCTTCCACGAGCAGTACTTC
>15|-|-|TRBV11-2|TRBJ2-7
CASSLEWASSYEQYF
TGTGCCAGCAGCTTAGAATGGGCCAGCTCCTACGAGCAGTACTTC
>14|-|-|TRBV2|TRBJ2-7
CASSGQSRINEQYF
TGTGCCAGCAGTGGACAAAGCCGGATCAACGAGCAGTACTTC
>13|TRBD1|-|TRBV4-1|TRBJ2-4
CASRGQGKNIQYF
TGCGCCAGCAGGGGACAGGGCAAAAACATTCAGTACTTC
>16|-|-|TRBV27|TRBJ2-7
CASSPSEQRQSYEQYF
TGTGCCAGCAGTCCATCGGAGCAGAGACAGTCCTACGAGCAGTACTTC
>15|-|-|TRBV27|TRBJ2-1
CASSLPGNQYNEQFF
TGTGCCAGCAGTCTGCCCGGGAACCAATACAATGAGCAGTTCTTC
>12|-|-|TRBV19|TRBJ2-7
CASSTGGTEQYF
TGTGCCAGTAGTACCGGAGGGACCGAGCAGTACTTC
>12|-|-|TRBV2|TRBJ2-2
CASSAGRGELFF
TGTGCCAGCAGTGCGGGCAGAGGGGAGCTGTTTTTT
>13|-|-|TRBV7-6|TRBJ1-1
CASSLARAGGAFF
TGTGCCAGCAGCTTAGCGCGAGCAGGAGGAGCTTTCTTT
>15|TRBD1|-|TRBV9|TRBJ2-7
CASSDGTGVGYEQYF
TGTGCCAGCAGCGACGGGACAGGGGTGGGATACGAGCAGTACTTC
>16|-|-|TRBV5-6|TRBJ1-1
CASSLAGQYMNTEAFF
TGTGCCAGCAGCTTGGCCGGGCAGTACATGAACACTGAAGCTTTCTTT
>16|TRBD2|-|TRBV29-1|TRBJ2-1
CSVRPGEGSSYNEQFF
TGCAGCGTTCGTCCGGGGGAGGGGAGCTCCTACAATGAGCAGTTCTTC
>15|-|-|TRBV4-1|TRBJ2-2
CASSPQAGLTGELFF
TGCGCCAGCAGCCCTCAAGCAGGGCTCACCGGGGAGCTGTTTTTT
>16|-|-|TRBV5-6|TRBJ1-4
CASSSHPTATNEKLFF
TGTGCCAGCAGCTCCCATCCGACTGCAACTAATGAAAAACTGTTTTTT
>17|TRBD2|-|TRBV25-1|TRBJ2-3
CASSEGGLAVVSDTQYF
TGTGCCAGCAGTGAAGGGGGACTAGCGGTAGTCTCAGATACGCAGTATTTT
>14|-|-|TRBV5-6|TRBJ2-1
CASSSPATGNEQFF
TGTGCCAGCAGCTCACCGGCAACCGGCAATGAGCAGTTCTTC
>11|TRBD1|few|TRBV29-1|TRBJ2-1
CSHRGNNEQFF
TGCAGCCACAGGGGTAACAATGAGCAGTTCTTC
>13|-|once|TRBV30|TRBJ2-7
CAWSGGNLDEQYF
TGTGCCTGGAGTGGAGGGAATCTGGACGAGCAGTACTTC
>13|-|once|TRBV5-6|TRBJ2-7
CASSPRSRYEQYF
TGTGCCAGCAGCCCCCGCTCACGCTACGAGCAGTACTTC
>15|TRBD1|-|TRBV7-9|TRBJ1-2
CASSFWGQGDYGYTF
TGTGCCAGCAGCTTTTGGGGACAGGGGGACTATGGCTACACCTTC
>15|TRBD1|-|TRBV5-6|TRBJ2-7
CASSLGTGTPYEQYF
TGTGCCAGCAGCTTGGGGACAGGGACTCCCTACGAGCAGTACTTC
>15|TRBD1|few|TRBV2|TRBJ2-7
CASSPLGTGRYEQYF
TGTGCCAGCAGCCCCCTCGGGACAGGGAGGTACGAGCAGTACTTC
>13|-|-|TRBV7-9|TRBJ1-2
CASSLGQGSGYTF
TGTGCCAGCAGCTTAGGCCAGGGTTCTGGCTACACCTTC
>13|-|once|TRBV4-2|TRBJ1-1
CASSSTVNTEAFF
TGTGCCAGCAGCTCCACAGTGAACACTGAAGCTTTCTTT
>12|-|few|TRBV29-1|TRBJ2-7
CSARGASYEQYF
TGCAGCGCGAGGGGGGCCTCCTACGAGCAGTACTTC
>14|-|-|TRBV13|TRBJ2-2
CASSPTANTGELFF
TGTGCCAGCAGCCCCACAGCGAACACCGGGGAGCTGTTTTTT
>15|TRBD2|-|TRBV7-9|TRBJ2-7
CTSSARVGLVNEQYF
TGTACCAGCAGCGCGCGGGTAGGACTAGTAAACGAGCAGTACTTC
>14|-|-|TRBV11-2|TRBJ1-2
CASSLGVGGGGYTF
TGTGCCAGCAGCTTGGGGGTCGGGGGAGGAGGCTACACCTTC
>12|-|few|TRBV19|TRBJ2-1
CASSIGELEQFF
TGTGCCAGTAGTATAGGGGAGCTTGAGCAGTTCTTC
>14|TRBD2|-|TRBV30|TRBJ2-2
CAISGRGYTGELFF
TGTGCCATCAGCGGGAGAGGGTATACCGGGGAGCTGTTTTTT
>13|-|-|TRBV7-9|TRBJ2-1
CASSLRGSDEQFF
TGTGCCAGCAGCTTGAGAGGTTCGGATGAGCAGTTCTTC
>15|-|-|TRBV7-3|TRBJ2-6
CASSLETSGANVLTF
TGTGCCAGCAGTTTAGAAACCTCTGGGGCCAACGTCCTGACTTTC
>13|-|-|TRBV7-9|TRBJ2-2
CASSPRGSGELFF
TGTGCCAGCAGCCCTCGGGGGTCCGGAGAGCTGTTTTTT
>15|-|-|TRBV7-3|TRBJ2-1
CASSPDSGGYNEQFF
TGTGCCAGCAGCCCGGATAGCGGCGGTTACAATGAGCAGTTCTTC
>16|TRBD2|few|TRBV7-9|TRBJ2-1
CASTPLAGGPNNEQFF
TGTGCCAGCACTCCACTAGCGGGAGGGCCTAATAATGAGCAGTTCTTC
>15|TRBD1|-|TRBV27|TRBJ1-1
CASSFPGQPNTEAFF
TGTGCCAGCAGTTTTCCGGGACAGCCGAACACTGAAGCTTTCTTT
>14|-|-|TRBV9|TRBJ2-7
CASSPAGGSYEQYF
TGTGCCAGCAGCCCCGCAGGAGGCTCCTACGAGCAGTACTTC
>16|TRBD2|-|TRBV27|TRBJ2-1
CASSLISGASYNEQFF
TGTGCCAGCAGTTTAATTAGCGGGGCTTCCTACAATGAGCAGTTCTTC
>17|-|once|TRBV5-6|TRBJ1-5
CASSLWSGALSNQPQHF
TGTGCCAGCAGCTTGTGGTCGGGGGCTTTGAGCAATCAGCCCCAGCATTTT
>16|-|-|TRBV5-6|TRBJ2-3
CASSLALNPSTDTQYF
TGTGCCAGCAGCTTGGCACTAAACCCTAGCACAGATACGCAGTATTTT
>15|-|-|TRBV7-9|TRBJ2-1
CASSASPSGYNEQFF
TGTGCCAGCAGCGCGAGCCCCTCGGGTTACAATGAGCAGTTCTTC
>14|-|-|TRBV27|TRBJ1-5
CASSFVGSNQPQHF
TGTGCCAGCAGTTTTGTGGGGAGCAATCAGCCCCAGCATTTT
>14|-|-|TRBV7-8|TRBJ2-1
CAVGPRNSYNEQFF
TGTGCAGTGGGCCCCCGGAACTCCTACAATGAGCAGTTCTTC
>14|-|few|TRBV29-1|TRBJ2-1
CSVDTPSSYNEQFF
TGCAGCGTCGATACTCCGAGCTCCTACAATGAGCAGTTCTTC
>12|-|-|TRBV4-1|TRBJ1-1
CASSQRGTEAFF
TGCGCCAGCAGCCAAAGGGGCACTGAAGCTTTCTTT
>14|-|few|TRBV28|TRBJ2-7
CASSLLAGVYEQYF
TGTGCCAGCAGTTTATTGGCAGGTGTCTACGAGCAGTACTTC
>15|-|-|TRBV30|TRBJ2-7
CAWTSHPHGTYEQYF
TGTGCCTGGACCTCGCACCCACACGGGACCTACGAGCAGTACTTC
>15|TRBD2|-|TRBV29-1|TRBJ2-3
CSVVSAGGPLDTQYF
TGCAGCGTTGTCTCGGCGGGAGGGCCACTGGATACGCAGTATTTT
>15|TRBD2|-|TRBV29-1|TRBJ2-1
CSGEVSGRAYNEQFF
TGCAGCGGGGAAGTTAGCGGGAGGGCCTACAATGAGCAGTTCTTC